Included here is one T cell receptor beta chain sequence, with context. Its antigen is not known. Used for each TCR library was approximately 3.5 ug of total RNA. Template switching appended UMIs that held a 6-nucleotide sample barcode. TCRdb reprocessed the 5' RACE reads, keeping one entry per CDR3 protein, no DNA. The sample includes 200,000 to 250,000 distinct CDR3 sequences. The sample originates from a study of monozygotic twins with inflammatory bowel disease. Broader study findings: Inverse Simpson values showed less TCRbeta diversity in IBD patients than in their healthy co-twins.

The CDR3 sequence is 19 residues long. The genes are TRBV21-1 and TRBJ2-2; the D call from TCRdb, TRBD2, cannot be confirmed without DNA. TRBV21-1 is described as a pseudogene. The TCR sequence derives from a human donor with ulcerative colitis or Crohn's disease, or a healthy co-twin of an affected twin (not recorded which). Sequenced material: blood. The CDR3 is CASSKDRGGGAAGTGELFF.